Listed here is a single TCR beta chain. Recovered participants had two consecutive negative NP/OP PCR tests, healthcare professional clearance, or symptom resolution. Produced via immunoSEQ multiplex PCR; TCRdb's table is partial and in-frame only. The table lists more than 250,000 clones, around nine tenths of them singletons. Deletions cut 3 bases from V and 2 bases from J, with 14 bases between. The germline gives CDR1 SGHTA, CDR2 FQGNSA. CDR3 length: 16 residues. The data were taken from a study of blood T cell repertoires in COVID-19. Study-wide background: PBMCs, B-cell-depleted T cells, or T cells were the source of the cDNA or gDNA that made up the material.

The chain combines TRBV7-2 with TRBJ2-4; D perhaps matches TRBD1 (6 bases). This receptor was taken from a woman aged 40 to 50 who had recovered from COVID-19. The sample was PBMCs or T cells enriched from blood (not recorded which). The CDR3 region is CASSFQGRGSKNIQYF. In DNA form, the CDR3 reads TGTGCCAGCAGCTTCCAGGGGCGCGGGTCCAAAAACATTCAGTACTTC.